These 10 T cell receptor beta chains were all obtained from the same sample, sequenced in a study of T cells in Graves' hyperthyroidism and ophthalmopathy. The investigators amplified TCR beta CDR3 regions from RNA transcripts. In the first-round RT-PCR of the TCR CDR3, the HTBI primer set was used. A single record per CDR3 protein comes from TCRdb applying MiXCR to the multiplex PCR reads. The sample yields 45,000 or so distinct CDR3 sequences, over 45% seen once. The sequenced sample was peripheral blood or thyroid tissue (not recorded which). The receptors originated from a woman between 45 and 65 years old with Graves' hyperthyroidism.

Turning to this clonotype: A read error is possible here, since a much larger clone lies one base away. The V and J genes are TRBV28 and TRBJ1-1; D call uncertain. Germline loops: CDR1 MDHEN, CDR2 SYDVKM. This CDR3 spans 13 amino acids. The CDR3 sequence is CASSRTVNTEALF. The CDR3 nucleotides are TGTGCCAGCAGTAGGACTGTAAACACTGAAGCTCTCTTT. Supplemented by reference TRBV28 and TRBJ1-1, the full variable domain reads DVKVTQSSRYLVKRTGEKVFLECVQDMDHENMFWYRQDPGLGLRLIYFSYDVKMKEKGDIPEGYSVSREKKERFSLILESASTNQTSMYLCASSRTVNTEALFGQGTRLTVV.

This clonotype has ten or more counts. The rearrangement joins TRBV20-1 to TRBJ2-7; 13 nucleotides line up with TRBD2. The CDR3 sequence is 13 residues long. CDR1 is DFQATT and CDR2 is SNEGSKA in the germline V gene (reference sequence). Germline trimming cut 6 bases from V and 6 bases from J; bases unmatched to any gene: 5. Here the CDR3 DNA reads TGCAGTGCGGGGACTAGCGGGACGGGCGAGCAGTACTTC. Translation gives CSAGTSGTGEQYF.

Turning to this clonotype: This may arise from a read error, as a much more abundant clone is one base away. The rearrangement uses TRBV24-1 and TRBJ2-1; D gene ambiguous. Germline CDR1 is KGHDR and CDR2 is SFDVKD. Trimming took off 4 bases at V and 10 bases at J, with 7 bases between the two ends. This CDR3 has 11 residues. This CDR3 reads CATSEPSEQFF. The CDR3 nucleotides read TGTGCCACCAGTGAACCTTCGGAGCAGTTCTTC.

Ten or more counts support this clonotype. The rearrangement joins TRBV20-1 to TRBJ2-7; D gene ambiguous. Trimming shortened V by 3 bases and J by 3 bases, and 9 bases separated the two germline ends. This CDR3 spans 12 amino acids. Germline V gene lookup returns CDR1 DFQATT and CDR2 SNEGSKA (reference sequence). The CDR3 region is CSASLPGYEQYF. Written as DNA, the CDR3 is TGCAGTGCTAGTTTGCCCGGCTACGAGCAGTACTTC.

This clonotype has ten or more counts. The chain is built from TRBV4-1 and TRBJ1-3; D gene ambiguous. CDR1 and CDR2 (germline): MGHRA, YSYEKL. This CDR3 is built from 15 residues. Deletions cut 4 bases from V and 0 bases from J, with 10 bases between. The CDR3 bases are TGCGCCAGCAGCCTTGAGGCCACCTCTGGAAACACCATATATTTT. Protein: CASSLEATSGNTIYF.

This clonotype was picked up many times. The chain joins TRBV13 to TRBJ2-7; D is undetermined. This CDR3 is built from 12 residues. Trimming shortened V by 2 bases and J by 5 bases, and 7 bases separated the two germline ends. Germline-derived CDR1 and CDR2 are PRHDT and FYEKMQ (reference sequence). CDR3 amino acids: CASSLFNHEQYF. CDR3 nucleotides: TGTGCCAGCAGCTTATTTAACCACGAGCAGTACTTC. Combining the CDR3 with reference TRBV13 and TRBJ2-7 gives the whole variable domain AAGVIQSPRHLIKEKRETATLKCYPIPRHDTVYWYQQGPGQDPQFLISFYEKMQSDKGSIPDRFSAQQFSDYHSELNMSSLELGDSALYFCASSLFNHEQYFGPGTRLTVT.

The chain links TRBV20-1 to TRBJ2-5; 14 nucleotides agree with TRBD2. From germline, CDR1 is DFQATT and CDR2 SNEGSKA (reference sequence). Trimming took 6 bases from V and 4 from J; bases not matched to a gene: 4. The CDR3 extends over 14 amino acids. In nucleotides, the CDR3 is TGCAGTGCGGGGACTAGCGGGAGATCAGAGACCCAGTACTTC. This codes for CSAGTSGRSETQYF.

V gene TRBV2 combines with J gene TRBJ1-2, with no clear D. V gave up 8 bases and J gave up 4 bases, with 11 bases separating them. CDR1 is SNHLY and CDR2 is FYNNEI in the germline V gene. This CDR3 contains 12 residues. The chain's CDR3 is CASPPRTYGYTF. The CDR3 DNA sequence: TGTGCCAGCCCCCCCCGGACCTATGGCTACACCTTC.

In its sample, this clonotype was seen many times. The CDR3 sequence: CARGVYGYTF. CDR3 bases: TGTGCCAGGGGGGTCTATGGCTACACCTTC. J is TRBJ1-2 and V is TRBV10-3; tentative D call: TRBD1 (5 bases). Trimming left V 10 bases short and J 4 bases short, with 7 bases between. This CDR3 has 10 residues. Germline CDR1 and CDR2: ENHRY and SYGVKD.

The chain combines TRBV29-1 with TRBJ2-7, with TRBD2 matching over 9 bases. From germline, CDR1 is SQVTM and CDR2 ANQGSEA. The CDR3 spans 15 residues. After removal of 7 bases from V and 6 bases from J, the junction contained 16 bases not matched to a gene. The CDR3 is CSASGTSSHQGEQYF. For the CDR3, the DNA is TGCAGCGCATCCGGGACTAGCAGTCATCAGGGCGAGCAGTACTTC.